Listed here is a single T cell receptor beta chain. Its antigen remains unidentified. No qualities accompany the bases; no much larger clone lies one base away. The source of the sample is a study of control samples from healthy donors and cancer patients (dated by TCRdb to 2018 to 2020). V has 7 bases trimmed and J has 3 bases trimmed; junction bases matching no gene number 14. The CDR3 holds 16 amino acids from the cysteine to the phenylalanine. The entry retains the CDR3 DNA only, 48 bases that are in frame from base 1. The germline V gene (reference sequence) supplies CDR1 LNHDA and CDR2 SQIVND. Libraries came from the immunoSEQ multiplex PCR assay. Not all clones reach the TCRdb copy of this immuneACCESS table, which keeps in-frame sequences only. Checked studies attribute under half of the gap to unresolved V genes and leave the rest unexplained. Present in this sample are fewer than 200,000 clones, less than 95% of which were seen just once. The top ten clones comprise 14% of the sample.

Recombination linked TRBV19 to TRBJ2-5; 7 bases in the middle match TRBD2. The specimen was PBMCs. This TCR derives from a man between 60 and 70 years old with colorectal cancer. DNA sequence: TGTGCCAGTAAACCGACGGGGGGTACGTTCGAAGAGACCCAGTACTTC. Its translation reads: CASKPTGGTFEETQYF.